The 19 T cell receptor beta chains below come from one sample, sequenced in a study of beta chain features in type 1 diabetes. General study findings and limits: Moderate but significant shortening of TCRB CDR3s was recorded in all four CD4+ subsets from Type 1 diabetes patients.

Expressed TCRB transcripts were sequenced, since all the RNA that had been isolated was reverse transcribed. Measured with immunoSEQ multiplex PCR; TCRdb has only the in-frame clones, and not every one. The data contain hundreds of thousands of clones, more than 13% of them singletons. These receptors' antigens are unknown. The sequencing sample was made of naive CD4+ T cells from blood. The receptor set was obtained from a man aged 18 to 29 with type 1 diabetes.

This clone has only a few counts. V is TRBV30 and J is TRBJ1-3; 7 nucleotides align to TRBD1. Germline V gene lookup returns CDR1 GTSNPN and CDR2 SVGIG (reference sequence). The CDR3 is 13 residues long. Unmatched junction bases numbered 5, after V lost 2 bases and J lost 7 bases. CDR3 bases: TGTGCCTGGAGTAGGGGACAGTTTAACACCATATATTTT. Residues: CAWSRGQFNTIYF.

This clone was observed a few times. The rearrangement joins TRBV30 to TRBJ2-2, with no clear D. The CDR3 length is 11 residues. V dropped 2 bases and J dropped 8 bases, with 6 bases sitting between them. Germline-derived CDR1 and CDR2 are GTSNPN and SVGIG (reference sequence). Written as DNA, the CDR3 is TGTGCCTGGAGTCAAAGGGGGGAGCTGTTTTTT. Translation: CAWSQRGELFF.

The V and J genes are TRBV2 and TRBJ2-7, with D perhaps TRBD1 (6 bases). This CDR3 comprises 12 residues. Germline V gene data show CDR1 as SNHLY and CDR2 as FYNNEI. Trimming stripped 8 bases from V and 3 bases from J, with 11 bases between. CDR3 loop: CASSKQGYEQYF. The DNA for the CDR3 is TGTGCCAGCTCCAAACAGGGCTACGAGCAGTACTTC.

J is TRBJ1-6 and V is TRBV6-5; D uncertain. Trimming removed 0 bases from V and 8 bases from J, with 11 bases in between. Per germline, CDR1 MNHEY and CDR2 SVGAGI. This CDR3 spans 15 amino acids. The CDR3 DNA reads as TGTGCCAGCAGTTACTCGGGAACCCGAGATTCACCCCTCCACTTT. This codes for CASSYSGTRDSPLHF.

For the CDR3, the DNA is TGCGCCAGCAGCCAGCCGGGACGCGGTCAGCCCCAGCATTTT. Its translation is CASSQPGRGQPQHF. The chain links TRBV4-1 to TRBJ1-5; D is perhaps TRBD1 (5 bases). Germline V gene sequence: CDR1 MGHRA, CDR2 YSYEKL. The CDR3 contains 14 residues. V was pared by 3 bases and J by 6 bases, with 12 bases between.

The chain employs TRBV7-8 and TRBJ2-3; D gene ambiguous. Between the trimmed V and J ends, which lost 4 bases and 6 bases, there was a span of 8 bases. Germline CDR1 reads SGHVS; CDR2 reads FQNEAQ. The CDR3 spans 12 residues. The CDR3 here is CASSSRADTQYF. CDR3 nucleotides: TGTGCCAGCAGCTCACGGGCGGATACGCAGTATTTT.

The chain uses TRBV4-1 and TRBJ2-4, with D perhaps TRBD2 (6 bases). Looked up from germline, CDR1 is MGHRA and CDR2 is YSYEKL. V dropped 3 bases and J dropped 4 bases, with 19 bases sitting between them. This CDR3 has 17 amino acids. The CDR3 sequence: CASSQVGRGTSKNIQYF. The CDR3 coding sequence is TGCGCCAGCAGCCAGGTCGGTCGCGGGACGTCAAAAAACATTCAGTACTTC.

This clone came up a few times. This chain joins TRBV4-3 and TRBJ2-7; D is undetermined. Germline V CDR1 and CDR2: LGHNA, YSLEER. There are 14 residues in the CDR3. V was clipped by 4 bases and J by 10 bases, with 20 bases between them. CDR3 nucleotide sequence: TGCGCCAGCAGCCCGACGGGTCTCCAAGGGCCTCAGTACTTC. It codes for CASSPTGLQGPQYF.

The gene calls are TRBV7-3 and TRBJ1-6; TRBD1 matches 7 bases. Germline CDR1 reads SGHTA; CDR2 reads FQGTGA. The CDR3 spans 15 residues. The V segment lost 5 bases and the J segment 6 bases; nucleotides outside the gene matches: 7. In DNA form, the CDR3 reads TGTGCCAGCAGCCAAGGAGGGACAGTTAATTCACCCCTCCACTTT. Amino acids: CASSQGGTVNSPLHF.

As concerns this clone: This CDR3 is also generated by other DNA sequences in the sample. The CDR3 protein is CASSPGYEQYF. CDR3 nucleotide sequence: TGTGCCAGCAGCCCAGGGTACGAGCAGTACTTC. The chain combines TRBV7-2 with TRBJ2-7, with D possibly matching TRBD1 (5 bases). This CDR3 comprises 11 residues. Trimming pared 5 bases from V and 4 bases from J, leaving 6 bases between. Germline CDR1 reads SGHTA; CDR2 reads FQGNSA.

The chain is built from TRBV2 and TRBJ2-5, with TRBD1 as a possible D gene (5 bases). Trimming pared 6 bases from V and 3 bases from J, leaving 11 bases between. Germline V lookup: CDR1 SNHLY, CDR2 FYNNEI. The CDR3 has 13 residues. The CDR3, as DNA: TGTGCCAGCAGCGCCAGACAGAAAGAGACCCAGTACTTC. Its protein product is CASSARQKETQYF.

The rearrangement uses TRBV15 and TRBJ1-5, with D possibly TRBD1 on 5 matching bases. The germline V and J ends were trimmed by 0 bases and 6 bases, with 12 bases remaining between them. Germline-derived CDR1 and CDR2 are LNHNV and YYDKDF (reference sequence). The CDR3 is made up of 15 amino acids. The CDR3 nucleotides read TGTGCCACCAGCAGAGACGCATCGAGGGGTCAGCCCCAGCATTTT. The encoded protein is CATSRDASRGQPQHF.

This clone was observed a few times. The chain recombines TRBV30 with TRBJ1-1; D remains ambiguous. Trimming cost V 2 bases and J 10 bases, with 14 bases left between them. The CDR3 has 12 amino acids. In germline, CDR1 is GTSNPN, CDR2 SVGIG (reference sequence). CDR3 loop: CAWSPSGLGAFF. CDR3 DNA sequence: TGTGCCTGGAGTCCCTCTGGGCTGGGAGCTTTCTTT.

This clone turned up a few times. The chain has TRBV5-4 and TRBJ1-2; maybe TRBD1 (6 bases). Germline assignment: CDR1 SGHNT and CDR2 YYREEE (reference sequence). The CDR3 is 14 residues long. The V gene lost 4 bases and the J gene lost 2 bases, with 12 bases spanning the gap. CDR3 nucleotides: TGTGCCAGCAGCCGCGGACAGCTCAACTATGGCTACACCTTC. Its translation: CASSRGQLNYGYTF.

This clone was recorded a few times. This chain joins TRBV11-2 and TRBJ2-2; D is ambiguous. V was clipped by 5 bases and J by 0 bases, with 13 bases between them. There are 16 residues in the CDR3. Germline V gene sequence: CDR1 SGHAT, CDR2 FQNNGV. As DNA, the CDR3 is TGTGCCAGCAGCCGAATGGGTGCCCCGAACACCGGGGAGCTGTTTTTT. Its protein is CASSRMGAPNTGELFF.

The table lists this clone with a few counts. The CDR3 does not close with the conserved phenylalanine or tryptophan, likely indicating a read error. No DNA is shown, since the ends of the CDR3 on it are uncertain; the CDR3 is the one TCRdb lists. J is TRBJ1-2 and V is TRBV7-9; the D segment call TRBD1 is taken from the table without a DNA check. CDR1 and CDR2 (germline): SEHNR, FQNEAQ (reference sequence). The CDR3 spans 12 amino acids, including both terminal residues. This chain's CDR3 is CASSLDRGTGIV.

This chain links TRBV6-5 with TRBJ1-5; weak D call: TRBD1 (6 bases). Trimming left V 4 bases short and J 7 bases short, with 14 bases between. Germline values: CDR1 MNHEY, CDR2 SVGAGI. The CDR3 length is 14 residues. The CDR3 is CASSLQGLGQPQHF. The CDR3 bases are TGTGCCAGCAGTTTACAGGGTCTGGGGCAGCCCCAGCATTTT.

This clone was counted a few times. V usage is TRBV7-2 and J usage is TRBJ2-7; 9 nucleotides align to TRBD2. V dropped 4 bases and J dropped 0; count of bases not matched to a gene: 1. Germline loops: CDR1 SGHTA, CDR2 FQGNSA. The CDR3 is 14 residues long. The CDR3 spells CASSYSGGSYEQYF. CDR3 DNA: TGTGCCAGCAGCTATAGCGGGGGCTCCTACGAGCAGTACTTC.

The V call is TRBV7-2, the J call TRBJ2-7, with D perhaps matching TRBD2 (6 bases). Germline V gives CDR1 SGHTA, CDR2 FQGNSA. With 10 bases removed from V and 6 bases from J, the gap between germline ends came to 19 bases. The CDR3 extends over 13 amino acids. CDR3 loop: CATRPRGVGEQYF. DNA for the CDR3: TGTGCCACGCGGCCTCGCGGGGTAGGCGAGCAGTACTTC.